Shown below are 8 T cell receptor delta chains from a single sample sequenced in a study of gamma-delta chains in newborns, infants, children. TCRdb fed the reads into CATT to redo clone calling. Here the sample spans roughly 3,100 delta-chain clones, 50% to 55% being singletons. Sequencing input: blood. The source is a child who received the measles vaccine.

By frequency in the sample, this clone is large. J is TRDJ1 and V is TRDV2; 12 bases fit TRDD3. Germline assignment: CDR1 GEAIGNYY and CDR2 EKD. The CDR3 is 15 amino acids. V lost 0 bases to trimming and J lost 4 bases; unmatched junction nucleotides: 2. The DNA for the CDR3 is TGTGCCTGTGACACCCTGGGGGATACGCACGATAAACTCATCTTT. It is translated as CACDTLGDTHDKLIF.

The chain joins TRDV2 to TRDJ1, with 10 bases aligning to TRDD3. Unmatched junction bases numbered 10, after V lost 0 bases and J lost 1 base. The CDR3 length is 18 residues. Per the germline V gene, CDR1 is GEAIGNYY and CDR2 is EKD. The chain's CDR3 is CACDTLGDTVSSTDKLIF. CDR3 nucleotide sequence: TGTGCCTGTGACACCTTGGGGGATACAGTAAGTAGCACCGATAAACTCATCTTT.

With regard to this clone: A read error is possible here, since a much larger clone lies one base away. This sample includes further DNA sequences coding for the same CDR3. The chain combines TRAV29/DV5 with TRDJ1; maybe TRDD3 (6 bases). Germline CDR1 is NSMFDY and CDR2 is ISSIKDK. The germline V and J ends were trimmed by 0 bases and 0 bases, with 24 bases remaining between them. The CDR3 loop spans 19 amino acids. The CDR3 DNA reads TGTGCAGCAAGCGACGGTCCCCTACGTCTGGGGCTGTACACCGATAAACTCATCTTT. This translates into CAASDGPLRLGLYTDKLIF.

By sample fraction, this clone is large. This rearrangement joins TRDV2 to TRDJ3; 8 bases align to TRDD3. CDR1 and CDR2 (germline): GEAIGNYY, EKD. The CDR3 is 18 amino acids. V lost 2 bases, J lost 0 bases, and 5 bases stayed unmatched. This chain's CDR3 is CACDSTGGPSWDTRQMFF. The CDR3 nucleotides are TGTGCCTGTGACAGTACTGGGGGCCCCTCCTGGGACACCCGACAGATGTTTTTC.

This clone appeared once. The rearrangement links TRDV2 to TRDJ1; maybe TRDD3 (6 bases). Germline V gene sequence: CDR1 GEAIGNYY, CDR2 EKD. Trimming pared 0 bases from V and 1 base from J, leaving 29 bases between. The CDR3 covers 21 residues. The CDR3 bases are TGTGCCTGTGACACCATTGGGTCTGGGGCCCATCGAGGGGCGGGCACCGATAAACTCATCTTT. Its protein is CACDTIGSGAHRGAGTDKLIF.

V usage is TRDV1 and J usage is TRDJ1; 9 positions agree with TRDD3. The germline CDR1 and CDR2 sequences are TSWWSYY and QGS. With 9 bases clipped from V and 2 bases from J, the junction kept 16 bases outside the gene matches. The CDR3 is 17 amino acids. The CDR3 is CALFLGLGDTPTDKLIF. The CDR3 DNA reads TGTGCTCTGTTCCTCGGACTGGGGGACACACCGACCGATAAACTCATCTTT.

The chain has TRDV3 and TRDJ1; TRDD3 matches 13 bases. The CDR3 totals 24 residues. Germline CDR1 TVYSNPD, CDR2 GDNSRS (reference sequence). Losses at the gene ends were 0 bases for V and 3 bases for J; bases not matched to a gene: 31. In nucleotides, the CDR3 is TGTGCCTTTAGTGGCTTCCCAGGGAGTGTACTGGGGGATACGCGAATCTCCCCTCCCGATAAACTCATCTTT. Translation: CAFSGFPGSVLGDTRISPPDKLIF. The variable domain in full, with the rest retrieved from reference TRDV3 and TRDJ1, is CDKVTQSSPDQTVASGSEVVLLCTYDTVYSNPDLFWYRIRPDYSFQFVFYGDNSRSEGADFTQGRFSVKHILTQKAFHLVISPVRTEDSATYYCAFSGFPGSVLGDTRISPPDKLIFGKGTRVTVEP.

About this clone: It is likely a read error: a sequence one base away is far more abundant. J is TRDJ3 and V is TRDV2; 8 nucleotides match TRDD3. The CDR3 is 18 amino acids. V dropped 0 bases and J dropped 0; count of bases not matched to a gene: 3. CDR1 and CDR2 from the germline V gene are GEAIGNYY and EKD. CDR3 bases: TGTGCCTGTGACACCGCACTGGGGGGCTCCTGGGACACCCGACAGATGTTTTTC. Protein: CACDTALGGSWDTRQMFF.